This TCR beta chain was identified during a study of T cell responses to AZD1222 COVID-19 vaccine. In the case of this clone: Its cognate antigen is unknown.

The protocol was immunoSEQ multiplex PCR, while the TCRdb copy is restricted to in-frame clones and leaves out a portion. Among 150,000 to 200,000 clones listed, about 90% were seen once. Notes on the study in general: There were repertoire samples only from the period after the peak T cell response. Distributed over spike, vaccine-associated CD4 TCRs predominated at 160-218 and 743-854. Just a handful of AZD1222 recipients tested seropositive at baseline.

Trimming removed 2 bases from V and 4 bases from J, with 9 bases in between. Per the germline V gene, CDR1 is LGHDT and CDR2 is YNNKEL (reference sequence). This CDR3 has 14 residues. The chain employs TRBV3-1 (or the pseudogene TRBV3-2) and TRBJ1-3; D ambiguous. The TCR comes from an adult in good health. The source material was peripheral blood, sampled on day 0 of AZD1222 vaccination. The CDR3 spells CASSQFTDGNTIYF. The CDR3 DNA reads TGTGCCAGCAGCCAATTTACAGACGGAAACACCATATATTTT.